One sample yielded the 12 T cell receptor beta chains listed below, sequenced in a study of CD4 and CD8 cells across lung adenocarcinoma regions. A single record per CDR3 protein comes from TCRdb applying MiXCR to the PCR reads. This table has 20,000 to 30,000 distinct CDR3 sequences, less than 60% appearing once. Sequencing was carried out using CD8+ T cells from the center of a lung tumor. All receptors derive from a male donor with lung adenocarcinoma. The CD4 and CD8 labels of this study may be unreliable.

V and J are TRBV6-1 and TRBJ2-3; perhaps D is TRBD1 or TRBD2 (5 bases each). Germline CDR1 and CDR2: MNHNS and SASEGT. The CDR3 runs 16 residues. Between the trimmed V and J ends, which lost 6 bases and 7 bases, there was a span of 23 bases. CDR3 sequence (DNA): TGTGCCAGCAGGGAACTGTGGGCTGTCGGGACCAATACGCAGTATTTT. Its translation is CASRELWAVGTNTQYF.

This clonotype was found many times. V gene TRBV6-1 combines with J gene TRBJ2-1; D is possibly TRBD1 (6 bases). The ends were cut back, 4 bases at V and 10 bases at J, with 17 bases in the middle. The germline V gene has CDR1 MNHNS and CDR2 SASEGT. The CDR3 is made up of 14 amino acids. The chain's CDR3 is CASSAQGRTYEQFF. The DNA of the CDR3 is TGTGCCAGCAGTGCACAGGGTAGGACCTACGAGCAGTTCTTC.

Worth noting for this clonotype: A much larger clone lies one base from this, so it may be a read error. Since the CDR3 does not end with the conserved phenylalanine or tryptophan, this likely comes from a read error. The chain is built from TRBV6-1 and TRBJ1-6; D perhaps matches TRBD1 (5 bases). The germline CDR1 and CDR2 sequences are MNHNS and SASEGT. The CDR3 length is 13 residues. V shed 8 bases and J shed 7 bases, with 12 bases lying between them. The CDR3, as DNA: TGTGCCAGCGGGGGGTCCAGAAATTCACCCCTCCACATT. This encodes CASGGSRNSPLHI.

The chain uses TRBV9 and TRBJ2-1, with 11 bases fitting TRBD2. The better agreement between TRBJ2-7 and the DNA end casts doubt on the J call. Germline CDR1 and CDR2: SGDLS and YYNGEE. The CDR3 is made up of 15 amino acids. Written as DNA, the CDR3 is TGTGCCAGCAGCCTTGGGACTAGCGGTTCCTACGAGCAGTACTTC. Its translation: CASSLGTSGSYEQYF.

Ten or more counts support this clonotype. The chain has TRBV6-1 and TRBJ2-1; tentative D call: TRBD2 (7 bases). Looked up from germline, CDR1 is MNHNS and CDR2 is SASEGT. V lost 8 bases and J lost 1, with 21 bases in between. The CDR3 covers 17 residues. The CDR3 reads CASRDWGGLESYNEQFF. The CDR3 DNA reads TGTGCCAGCCGCGATTGGGGGGGGCTTGAGTCCTACAATGAGCAGTTCTTC.

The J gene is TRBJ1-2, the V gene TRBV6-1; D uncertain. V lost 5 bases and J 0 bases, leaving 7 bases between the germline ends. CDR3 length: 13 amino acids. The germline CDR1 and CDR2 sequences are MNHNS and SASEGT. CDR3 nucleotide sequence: TGTGCCAGCAGTCCGACCTCTAACTATGGCTACACCTTC. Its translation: CASSPTSNYGYTF.

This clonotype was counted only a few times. The CDR3 region has the DNA TGTGCCAGCGGTAGGCTCACCGGGGAGCTGTTTTTT. Its translation: CASGRLTGELFF. The rearrangement uses TRBV6-1 and TRBJ2-2; D unclear. Deletions cut 8 bases from V and 4 bases from J, with 8 bases between. Germline lookup yields CDR1 MNHNS and CDR2 SASEGT. This CDR3 spans 12 amino acids.

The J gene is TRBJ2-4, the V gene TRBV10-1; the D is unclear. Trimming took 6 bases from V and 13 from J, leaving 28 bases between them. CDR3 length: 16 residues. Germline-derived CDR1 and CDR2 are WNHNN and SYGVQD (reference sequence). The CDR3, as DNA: TGCGCCAGCAGGGAGCCGACGGCTGAGAACACAGATACGCAGTACTTC. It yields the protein CASREPTAENTDTQYF.

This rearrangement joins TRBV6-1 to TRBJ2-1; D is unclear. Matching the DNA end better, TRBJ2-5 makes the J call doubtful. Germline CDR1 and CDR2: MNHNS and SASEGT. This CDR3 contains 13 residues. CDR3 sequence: CASSKGRQETQYF. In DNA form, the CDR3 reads TGTGCCAGCAGTAAAGGGCGTCAAGAGACCCAGTACTTC.

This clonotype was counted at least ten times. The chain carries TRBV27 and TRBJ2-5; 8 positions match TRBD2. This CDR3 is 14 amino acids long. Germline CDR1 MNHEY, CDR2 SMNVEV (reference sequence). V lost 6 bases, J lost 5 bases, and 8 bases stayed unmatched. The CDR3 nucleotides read TGTGCCAGCAGCCCCTATGGCGGGGGGGAGACCCAGTACTTC. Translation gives CASSPYGGGETQYF.

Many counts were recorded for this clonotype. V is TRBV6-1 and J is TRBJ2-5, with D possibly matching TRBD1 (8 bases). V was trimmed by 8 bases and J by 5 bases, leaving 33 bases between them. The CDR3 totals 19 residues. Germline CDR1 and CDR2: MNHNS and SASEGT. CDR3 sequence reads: CASGGGGQGARLWGETQYF. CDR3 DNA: TGTGCCAGCGGGGGGGGGGGGCAGGGGGCACGTCTGTGGGGCGAGACCCAGTACTTC.

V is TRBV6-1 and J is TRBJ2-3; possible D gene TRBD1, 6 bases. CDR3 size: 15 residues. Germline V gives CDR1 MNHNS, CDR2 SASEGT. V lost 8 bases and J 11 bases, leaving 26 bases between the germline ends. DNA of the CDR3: TGTGCCAGCGGACAGCAGGCGGTGAGCACAGGGAAGCAGTATTTT. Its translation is CASGQQAVSTGKQYF.